This T cell receptor (beta chain) was obtained from a study of cytomegalovirus exposure and HLA in healthy donors. Study results and limitations: As a later analysis showed, a missense DCLRE1C variant was linked to trimming of TCR beta V- and J-genes. HLA-A and HLA-B allele assignments for most subjects were reportedly predicted accurately using TCR beta sequences.

Germline V gene data show CDR1 as SGHRS and CDR2 as YFSETQ. The V end lost 0 bases, the J end lost 6 bases, and 15 bases lay between the germline ends. The CDR3 extends over 16 amino acids. With respect to this clone: Its antigen is not identified.

With 60 Vbeta and 13 Jbeta primers, the PCR was carried out. Original handling: In a later analysis, around 87 million unique TCR beta chains included roughly 11 million shared by two or more donors. TCRdb's table, derived via immunoSEQ multiplex PCR, lists solely in-frame clones and lacks some. V and J calls plus clone size are reproduced from that table; the DNA served to infer D and trimming. The sample spans some 52,000 clones; the ten largest clones claim 9% to 15%. Sequencing was performed on PBMCs. V and J are TRBV5-1 and TRBJ2-2; weak D call: TRBD2 (6 bases). This TCR came from a woman between 55 and 75 years old in good health and CMV-seropositive. The CDR3 protein is CASSLVGGIDAGELFF. Here the CDR3 DNA reads TGCGCCAGCAGCTTGGTCGGAGGGATCGATGCCGGGGAGCTGTTTTTT.